This is a list of T cell receptor beta chains from one sample in a study of identical twins. TCRdb re-called the 5' RACE reads through MiXCR, storing one row per CDR3 protein. The table lists hundreds of thousands of distinct CDR3 sequences, approximately 22% of them singletons. These data also featured in a second study, about T cells expressing NK-cell markers.

Sequenced: PBMCs. These receptors were taken from a young woman in good health. Both conserved end residues are part of each CDR3. The D gene is left open where the match is weak. Only some rows state a clone size, as once, few, many or a class for expanded clones.

V gene	CDR3 length	D gene	J gene	clone size	CDR3 protein	CDR3 DNA
TRBV11-2	15	TRBD2	TRBJ2-3	many	CASSPTSGSLDTQYF	TGTGCCAGCAGTCCTACTAGCGGGAGTCTAGATACGCAGTATTTT
TRBV7-9	15	.	TRBJ2-5	.	CASSLPEVPKETQYF	TGTGCCAGCAGCCTACCAGAAGTTCCTAAAGAGACCCAGTACTTC
TRBV5-1	14	.	TRBJ2-1	.	CASSLDGTYNEQFF	TGCGCCAGCAGCTTGGATGGGACCTACAATGAGCAGTTCTTC
TRBV7-9	14	.	TRBJ2-1	.	CASSYTTSYNEQFF	TGTGCCAGCAGCTATACGACTAGCTACAATGAGCAGTTCTTC
TRBV20-1	12	.	TRBJ2-1	.	CSAVIGSNEQFF	TGCAGTGCGGTTATTGGATCCAATGAGCAGTTCTTC
TRBV7-9	14	TRBD1	TRBJ2-3	few	CASSPQGAVNTQYF	TGTGCCAGCAGCCCGCAGGGGGCGGTGAATACGCAGTATTTT
TRBV2	16	TRBD2	TRBJ2-1	.	CASNWLAWGGENEQFF	TGTGCCAGCAACTGGTTAGCGTGGGGAGGGGAAAATGAGCAGTTCTTC
TRBV20-1	14	TRBD2	TRBJ2-7	many	CSAGTSGYAYEQYF	TGCAGTGCTGGGACTAGCGGGTATGCCTACGAGCAGTACTTC
TRBV9	12	.	TRBJ1-3	.	CASSGRDQPLHF	TGTGCCAGCAGCGGACGGGACCAACCGCTCCATTTT
TRBV12-3/TRBV12-4	15	.	TRBJ2-7	.	CASSLGQGGSYEQYF	TGTGCCAGCAGTTTAGGGCAGGGGGGTAGCTACGAGCAGTACTTC
TRBV10-3	16	.	TRBJ2-7	.	CAISESELRVGVEQYF	TGTGCCATCAGTGAGTCGGAACTCAGAGTAGGGGTCGAGCAGTACTTC
TRBV6-5	14	.	TRBJ2-3	.	CASSYSPGADTQYF	TGTGCCAGCAGTTACTCCCCCGGTGCAGATACGCAGTATTTT
TRBV23-1	18	TRBD2	TRBJ2-4	few	CASTPGGRNKIAKNIQYF	TGCGCCAGCACCCCGGGGGGACGCAACAAGATAGCCAAAAACATTCAGTACTTC
TRBV27	14	.	TRBJ2-5	.	CASSWGTVQETQYF	TGTGCCAGCAGTTGGGGGACGGTACAAGAGACCCAGTACTTC
TRBV18	12	.	TRBJ2-5	few	CASSPPSETQYF	TGTGCCAGCAGTCCACCTTCGGAGACCCAGTACTTC
TRBV5-1	13	.	TRBJ2-3	once	CASSLPGSDTQYF	TGCGCCAGCAGCTTACCTGGATCCGATACGCAGTATTTT
TRBV5-6	18	TRBD2	TRBJ2-7	.	CASSLVSSSGGLSYEQYF	TGTGCCAGCAGCTTGGTCTCGTCTAGCGGGGGGCTCTCCTACGAGCAGTACTTC
TRBV20-1	13	.	TRBJ1-4	few	CSARRELNEKLFF	TGCAGTGCTAGAAGGGAACTGAATGAAAAACTGTTTTTT
TRBV7-9	14	.	TRBJ2-5	.	CASSFPAVQETQYF	TGTGCCAGCAGCTTTCCAGCGGTCCAAGAGACCCAGTACTTC
TRBV12-3/TRBV12-4	15	.	TRBJ1-2	many	CASSLGRVTQGPSTF	TGTGCCAGCAGTCTAGGCCGGGTAACACAGGGCCCGTCTACCTTC
TRBV7-2	13	.	TRBJ2-1	many	CASSPSGGREQFF	TGTGCCAGCAGCCCCTCCGGGGGGCGTGAGCAGTTCTTC
TRBV7-6	16	.	TRBJ2-3	few	CASSLGSAGRTDTQYF	TGTGCCAGCAGCTTAGGCTCAGCGGGCCGCACAGATACGCAGTATTTT